The clone carrying this T cell receptor (beta chain) was detected many times. Its antigen is undetermined. These data are taken from a study of early T cells in non-severe SARS-CoV-2 infection. Study context: Chains were unpaired, as sequencing was done on bulk RNA from unsorted whole blood.

The CDR3 is made up of 14 amino acids. V shed 3 bases and J shed 6 bases, with 15 bases lying between them. Germline V gene sequence: CDR1 SGHTA, CDR2 FQGNSA. General observations from the study: CD4 and private specificities were missed by VDJdb matching, which favored anti-spike CD8 responses.

Molecules of cDNA were individually given unique molecular identifiers that were attached to them. MiXCR was run by TCRdb on the 5' RACE reads, yielding one entry per CDR3 protein. The table includes roughly 35,000 distinct CDR3 sequences, around 9% detected once. The chain recombines TRBV7-2 with TRBJ2-7, with D maybe TRBD2 (7 bases). The sequence was obtained from an adult who was a healthcare worker with PCR-confirmed SARS-CoV-2 infection or an uninfected control (not recorded which). Sample: whole blood. CDR3 DNA: TGTGCCAGCAGCTTGGAGGGGGGGCCTGGCGAGCAGTACTTC. The encoded protein is CASSLEGGPGEQYF.